This T cell receptor (beta chain) originates from a study of blood T cell repertoires in COVID-19. This CDR3 is 11 amino acids long. In germline, CDR1 is GTSNPN, CDR2 SVGIG (reference sequence). In the authors' methods: Reference gene primer amplification gave nucleated cell count estimates. Clones were sequenced by immunoSEQ multiplex PCR, and TCRdb holds only the in-frame ones, with some missing. Clone size and the V and J calls come from that table; the DNA yielded D and trimming. In the table there are approximately 230,000 clones, 79% of which are singletons. The sample holds a few counts of this clone. The junction does not match germline at one end; this may be a read error.

The sequenced sample consisted of peripheral blood. This receptor was identified in a woman in her 40s with active or convalescent COVID-19. V usage is TRBV30 and J usage is TRBJ1-6, with 9 bases that match TRBD1. Here the CDR3 reads CAWSRDRETYF. CDR3 DNA sequence: TGTGCCTGGAGTAGGGACAGGGAAACTTACTTT.